This T cell receptor (beta chain) was obtained from a study of blood T cell repertoires in COVID-19. Per the authors' pipeline: Amplification from reference gene primers served as the basis for estimated nucleated cell counts. Assay: immunoSEQ multiplex PCR; the TCRdb copy retains only in-frame clones and omits some. V, J and clone size were drawn from that table, and D and trimming were deduced from the DNA. The profile shows 250,000 to 300,000 clones, roughly 84% of them singletons. Sequencing was carried out using peripheral blood. This clonotype was obtained from a young woman with acute or convalescent COVID-19.

The CDR3 spells CASSSPPGQGATNEKLFF. The CDR3 DNA follows: TGCGCCAGCAGCTCGCCCCCGGGACAGGGGGCAACTAATGAAAAACTGTTTTTT. The V gene is TRBV5-1, the J gene TRBJ1-4, with 11 bases aligning to TRBD1. J lost 0 bases, V lost 3 bases, and 7 bases had no gene match. The CDR3 runs 18 residues. Germline CDR1 and CDR2: SGHRS and YFSETQ.